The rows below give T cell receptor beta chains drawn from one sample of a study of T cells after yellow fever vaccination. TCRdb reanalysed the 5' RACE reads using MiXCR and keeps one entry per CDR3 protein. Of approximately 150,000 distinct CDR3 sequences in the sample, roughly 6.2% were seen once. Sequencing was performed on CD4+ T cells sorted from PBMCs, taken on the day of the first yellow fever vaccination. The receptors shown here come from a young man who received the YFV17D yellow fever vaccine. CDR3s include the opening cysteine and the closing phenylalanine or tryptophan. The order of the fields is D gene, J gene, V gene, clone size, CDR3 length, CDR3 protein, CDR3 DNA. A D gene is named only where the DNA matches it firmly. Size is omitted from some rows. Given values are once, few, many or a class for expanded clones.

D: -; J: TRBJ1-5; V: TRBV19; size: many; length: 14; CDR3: CASARGGGNQPQHF; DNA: TGTGCCAGTGCCAGAGGGGGAGGCAATCAGCCCCAGCATTTT
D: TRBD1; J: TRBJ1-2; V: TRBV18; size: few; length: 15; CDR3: CASSPGQGAQYGYTF; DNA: TGTGCCAGCTCACCGGGACAGGGGGCGCAATATGGCTACACCTTC
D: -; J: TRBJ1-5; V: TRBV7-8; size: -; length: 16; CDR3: CASSENRLMGNQPQHF; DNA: TGTGCCAGCAGCGAGAACAGACTCATGGGCAATCAGCCCCAGCATTTT
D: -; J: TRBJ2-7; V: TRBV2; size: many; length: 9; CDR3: CASMYEQYF; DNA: TGTGCCAGTATGTACGAGCAGTACTTC
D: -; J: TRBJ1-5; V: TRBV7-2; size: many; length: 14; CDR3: CASSLLDNNQPQHF; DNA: TGTGCCAGCAGCTTGTTGGACAACAATCAGCCCCAGCATTTT
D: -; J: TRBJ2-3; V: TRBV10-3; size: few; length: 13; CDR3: CATATGYTDTQYF; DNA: TGTGCCACCGCGACAGGCTACACAGATACGCAGTATTTT
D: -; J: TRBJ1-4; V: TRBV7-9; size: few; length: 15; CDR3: CASSRETGKNEKLFF; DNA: TGTGCCAGCAGCCGCGAGACCGGTAAAAATGAAAAACTGTTTTTT
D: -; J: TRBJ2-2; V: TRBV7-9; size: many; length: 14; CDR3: CASGAGANTGELFF; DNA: TGTGCCAGCGGGGCAGGGGCCAACACCGGGGAGCTGTTTTTT
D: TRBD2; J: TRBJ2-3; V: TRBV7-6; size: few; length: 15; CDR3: CASSPRGGRTDTQYF; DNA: TGTGCCAGCAGCCCGCGGGGGGGCCGCACAGATACGCAGTATTTT
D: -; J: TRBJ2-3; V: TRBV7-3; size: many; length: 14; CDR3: CASSLRGFIDTQYF; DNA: TGTGCCAGCAGCTTAAGGGGATTTATTGATACGCAGTATTTT